The 14 T cell receptor beta chains below were found in one sample sequenced in a study of shared clonotypes between healthy human individuals. As defined, naive CD8 cells were CD45RO-negative and positively selected for CCR7, with terminally differentiated effector memory CD45RA+ cells excluded. Clones were read by immunoSEQ multiplex PCR, and TCRdb kept only the in-frame ones, dropping some. The top ten hold more than 0.085% of the sample, which has around 640,000 clones, approximately 96% seen once. Specimen: naive CD8+ T cells sorted from blood. Receptors originate from a woman in her twenties or thirties in good health.

The rearrangement joins TRBV4-1 to TRBJ1-1; a possible D gene is TRBD1 (6 bases). The CDR3 is 14 amino acids. With 3 bases removed from V and 0 bases from J, the gap between germline ends came to 8 bases. The germline V gene has CDR1 MGHRA and CDR2 YSYEKL. The CDR3: CASSQTGLNTEAFF. The DNA for the CDR3 is TGCGCCAGCAGCCAGACAGGCTTGAACACTGAAGCTTTCTTT.

V gene TRBV28 combines with J gene TRBJ2-2, with D possibly matching TRBD2 (6 bases). Deletions cut 4 bases from V and 4 bases from J, with 13 bases between. The CDR3 consists of 15 residues. In germline, CDR1 is MDHEN, CDR2 SYDVKM. CDR3 residues: CASSSTLSGTGELFF. CDR3 DNA: TGTGCCAGCAGTTCCACCCTTAGCGGCACCGGGGAGCTGTTTTTT.

Here the CDR3 reads CALGGSTNYGYTF. As DNA, the CDR3 is TGTGCCCTGGGTGGAAGCACTAACTATGGCTACACCTTC. The chain joins TRBV10-3 to TRBJ1-2; D unclear. The CDR3 is made up of 13 amino acids. From germline, CDR1 is ENHRY and CDR2 SYGVKD. V was trimmed by 11 bases and J by 0 bases, leaving 13 bases between them.

This clone was seen just once. The rearrangement uses TRBV5-8 and TRBJ2-6; D call uncertain. Germline V gene lookup returns CDR1 SGHTS and CDR2 YDEGEE. V dropped 3 bases and J dropped 0 bases, with 10 bases sitting between them. The CDR3 sequence is 16 residues long. The CDR3 sequence is CASSSHEPSGANVLTF. CDR3 DNA sequence: TGTGCCAGCAGCTCGCATGAGCCCTCTGGGGCCAACGTCCTGACTTTC.

The gene calls are TRBV27 and TRBJ2-1, with D tentatively TRBD1 (6 bases). The V and J ends lost 6 bases and 2 bases respectively, with 14 bases between them. Germline V gene lookup returns CDR1 MNHEY and CDR2 SMNVEV (reference sequence). The length of the CDR3 is 15 residues. CDR3 sequence: CASSRRQATYNEQFF. Here the CDR3 DNA reads TGTGCCAGCAGCCGTAGACAGGCTACCTACAATGAGCAGTTCTTC.

The rearrangement joins TRBV4-1 to TRBJ2-1; 8 bases map to TRBD2. The V gene's germline CDR1 is MGHRA and CDR2 YSYEKL. CDR3 size: 16 residues. The V segment lost 0 bases and the J segment 8 bases; nucleotides outside the gene matches: 9. CDR3 nucleotide sequence: TGCGCCAGCAGCCAAGAACTTGGACTAGCCCCCGATGAGCAGTTCTTC. Residues: CASSQELGLAPDEQFF.

This clone was counted only a few times. This chain connects TRBV6-5 to TRBJ1-1; no clear D. The germline CDR1 and CDR2 sequences are MNHEY and SVGAGI. This CDR3 is built from 14 residues. Trimming shortened V by 9 bases and J by 1 base, and 15 bases separated the two germline ends. The CDR3 protein is CARRPRSSNTEAFF. The CDR3 DNA follows: TGTGCCAGACGGCCCCGCTCGTCGAACACTGAAGCTTTCTTT.

V gene TRBV7-9 combines with J gene TRBJ1-3, with D tentatively TRBD1 (5 bases). V was clipped by 0 bases and J by 0 bases, with 15 bases between them. CDR1 and CDR2 (germline): SEHNR, FQNEAQ (reference sequence). The CDR3 totals 18 residues. CDR3 sequence (DNA): TGTGCCAGCAGCTTAGCGTTGGGGGTCAGCGACTCTGGAAACACCATATATTTT. It translates to CASSLALGVSDSGNTIYF.

V and J are TRBV5-8 and TRBJ2-1; 9 bases line up with TRBD2. J was trimmed by 7 bases and V by 0 bases; bases with no gene match: 5. The germline gives CDR1 SGHTS, CDR2 YDEGEE. The CDR3 totals 15 residues. The CDR3 nucleotides read TGTGCCAGCAGCTTGGGGGCGGGAGGGGGAAATGAGCAGTTCTTC. Translated, it gives CASSLGAGGGNEQFF.

The chain employs TRBV7-9 and TRBJ1-1; no firm D call. With 5 bases removed from V and 1 base from J, the gap between germline ends came to 11 bases. The CDR3 is 14 amino acids. Germline values: CDR1 SEHNR, CDR2 FQNEAQ (reference sequence). The DNA for the CDR3 is TGTGCCAGCAGCGTGCCCGGGTCGAACACTGAAGCTTTCTTT. This translates into CASSVPGSNTEAFF.

J is TRBJ1-1 and V is TRBV6-5; TRBD1 is a possible D gene (6 bases). With 8 bases removed from V and 1 base from J, the gap between germline ends came to 14 bases. The CDR3 is 14 amino acids. CDR1 MNHEY and CDR2 SVGAGI come from the germline V gene. The CDR3: CASYRDIGNTEAFF. CDR3 DNA sequence: TGTGCCAGCTATCGGGACATCGGGAACACTGAAGCTTTCTTT.

The CDR3 DNA is TGCGCCAGCAGTGTGGGGGGCCCAGATACGCAGTATTTT. Translated: CASSVGGPDTQYF. The chain recombines TRBV10-1 with TRBJ2-3; D may match TRBD1 or TRBD2 (6 bases each). Germline CDR1 and CDR2: WNHNN and SYGVQD (reference sequence). The CDR3 has 13 residues. V lost 4 bases to trimming and J lost 4 bases, with 9 bases between them.

The chain has TRBV10-3 and TRBJ2-5; possibly TRBD2 for D (6 bases). The CDR3 runs 16 residues. V dropped 1 base and J dropped 4 bases, with 16 bases sitting between them. Looked up from germline, CDR1 is ENHRY and CDR2 is SYGVKD. CDR3 sequence (DNA): TGTGCCATCAGTGAGTGGGGGGTTTCACACGGAGAGACCCAGTACTTC. Its protein is CAISEWGVSHGETQYF.

The chain combines TRBV5-6 with TRBJ2-1; the D gene is possibly TRBD2 (6 bases). Trimming left V 1 base short and J 6 bases short, with 23 bases between. Germline loops: CDR1 SGHDT, CDR2 YYEEEE. The CDR3 sequence is 18 residues long. The CDR3 nucleotides read TGTGCCAGCAGCTTGCCCCCTCCTCGGGACTTAGTGTTCAATGAGCAGTTCTTC. As protein: CASSLPPPRDLVFNEQFF.